This is a list of T cell receptor beta chains from one sample in a study of identical twins. MiXCR, run by TCRdb on the 5' RACE reads, gives a single entry per CDR3 protein. The sample has about 240,000 distinct CDR3 sequences; 10% are singletons. The sequenced sample consisted of memory T cells sorted from blood. The origin of the receptors is a man aged 45 to 65 in good health. Both conserved end residues are trimmed from each CDR3. D genes are given only for firm matches. Size is omitted from some rows. Given values are once, few, many or a class for expanded clones.

D gene	V gene	J gene	clone size	CDR3 protein
-	TRBV24-1	TRBJ1-1	-	ATSDSSMNTEAF
-	TRBV27	TRBJ2-5	-	ASSLQGTRQTQY
-	TRBV19	TRBJ1-2	-	ASSIVPETYGYT
-	TRBV7-2	TRBJ1-5	many	ASSLLSGGNQPQH
-	TRBV5-1	TRBJ2-4	-	ASSLGSRGDGKNIQY
-	TRBV10-3	TRBJ1-1	many	AIRGADRSTEAF
-	TRBV3-1	TRBJ2-1	few	ASSQDWANNEQF
-	TRBV6-5	TRBJ2-7	few	ASSYYSSYEQY
-	TRBV28	TRBJ2-5	-	ASSSPRESETQY
-	TRBV14	TRBJ2-5	many	ASRARIGETQY
TRBD2	TRBV7-2	TRBJ2-3	few	ASSLSFQRGTTDTQY
-	TRBV5-1	TRBJ2-7	-	ASSLQDGTYEQY
-	TRBV15	TRBJ2-3	many	ATSRGGGLTDTQY
-	TRBV13	TRBJ1-1	-	ASSLIGITEAF
-	TRBV5-1	TRBJ2-5	-	ASSLDGRGQEETQY
-	TRBV2	TRBJ2-5	few	ASTPIETQY
TRBD2	TRBV4-2	TRBJ2-5	-	ASSERAIAGGFQETQY
TRBD2	TRBV13	TRBJ2-5	-	ASSGLTSGGPLETQY
-	TRBV5-1	TRBJ2-3	many	ASSSSGQRFTDTQY
TRBD1	TRBV5-1	TRBJ1-2	few	ASSSDRARDGYT
-	TRBV5-4	TRBJ1-1	few	ASSFDGGDTEAF
TRBD2	TRBV10-1	TRBJ2-5	-	ASSGFRLAGGPETQY
-	TRBV15	TRBJ2-1	-	ATSRQGGSSYNEQF
TRBD2	TRBV27	TRBJ2-7	many	ASSPGGGDSYEQY
TRBD2	TRBV20-1	TRBJ2-7	few	SAGGGRGGEQY
-	TRBV6-2/TRBV6-3	TRBJ2-1	-	ASSLWGNEQF
-	TRBV27	TRBJ1-1	few	ASSADPRGTEAF
TRBD1	TRBV6-5	TRBJ2-7	many	ASSYPGQGSSYEQY
TRBD2	TRBV10-2	TRBJ2-2	many	ASSGSGGANTGELF
TRBD2	TRBV11-2	TRBJ2-2	few	ASSLEGYLAGGNTGELF
-	TRBV20-1	TRBJ2-5	many	SAPEPITKETQY
-	TRBV6-1	TRBJ2-6	-	ASSRVHSGANVLT
TRBD1	TRBV11-2	TRBJ2-7	few	ASSLGPDRGFEQY
-	TRBV5-1	TRBJ2-7	few	ASSLETGWNEQY
-	TRBV12-3/TRBV12-4	TRBJ1-2	-	ASTPGGGHGANYGYT
TRBD1	TRBV25-1	TRBJ2-2	many	ASSQDRGGTGELF
TRBD2	TRBV28	TRBJ2-1	many	ASSPSGGAYNEQF
TRBD2	TRBV29-1	TRBJ2-3	few	SALLAGGSDTQY
-	TRBV5-1	TRBJ1-1	few	ASSLAETGPSTEAF
TRBD2	TRBV6-2/TRBV6-3	TRBJ2-7	many	ASSPIPPVAGAPYEQY
TRBD1	TRBV7-6	TRBJ1-1	-	ASSPGPGQGASAF
-	TRBV7-6	TRBJ2-7	-	ASSLWRAYEQY
TRBD1	TRBV15	TRBJ2-5	few	ATLETGTETQY
-	TRBV29-1	TRBJ2-7	many	SVEESWGGEQY
-	TRBV5-5	TRBJ2-1	few	ASSLDVGTLHNEQF
-	TRBV4-2	TRBJ2-7	many	ASSQDPTIPAPYYEQY
-	TRBV20-1	TRBJ2-1	-	SASHNGPGNEQF
-	TRBV5-1	TRBJ2-2	many	ASSLIGQNTGELF
TRBD1	TRBV20-1	TRBJ2-5	many	SAVGTGKETQY
-	TRBV19	TRBJ1-4	-	ASSTDYRTNEKLF
TRBD1	TRBV7-8	TRBJ2-3	few	ASSAAGTGNPDTQY
TRBD2	TRBV7-2	TRBJ2-2	-	ASSFQPLAGYTGELF
-	TRBV7-9	TRBJ1-4	-	ASSLDLFSALF
-	TRBV27	TRBJ2-5	many	ASSFVRSETQY
-	TRBV20-1	TRBJ1-5	-	SARDLRGGLGSNQPQH
-	TRBV11-2	TRBJ2-6	few	ASSLGQGIRRYGANVLT
-	TRBV20-1	TRBJ1-1	-	SARAVEGRVDTEAF